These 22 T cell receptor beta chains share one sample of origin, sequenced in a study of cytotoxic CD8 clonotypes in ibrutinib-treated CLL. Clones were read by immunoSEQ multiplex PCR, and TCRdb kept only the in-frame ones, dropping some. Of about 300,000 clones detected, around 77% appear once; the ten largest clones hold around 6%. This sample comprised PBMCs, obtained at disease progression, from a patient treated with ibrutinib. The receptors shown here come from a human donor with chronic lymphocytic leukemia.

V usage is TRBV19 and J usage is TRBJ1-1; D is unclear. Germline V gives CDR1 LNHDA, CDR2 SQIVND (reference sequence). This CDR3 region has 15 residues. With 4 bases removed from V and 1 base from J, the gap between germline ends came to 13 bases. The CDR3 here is CASSSRARENTEAFF. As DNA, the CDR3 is TGTGCCAGTAGTAGCCGGGCTAGAGAGAACACTGAAGCTTTCTTT.

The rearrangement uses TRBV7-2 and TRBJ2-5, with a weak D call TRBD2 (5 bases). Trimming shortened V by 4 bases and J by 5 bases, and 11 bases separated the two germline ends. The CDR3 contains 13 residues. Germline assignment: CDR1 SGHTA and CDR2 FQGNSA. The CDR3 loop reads CASSSPWRETQYF. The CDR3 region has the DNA TGTGCCAGCAGCTCCCCGTGGAGGGAGACCCAGTACTTC.

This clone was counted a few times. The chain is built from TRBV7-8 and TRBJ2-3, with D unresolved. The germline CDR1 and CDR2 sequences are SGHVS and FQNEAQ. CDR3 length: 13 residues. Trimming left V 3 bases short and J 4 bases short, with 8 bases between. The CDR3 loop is CASSFDNADTQYF. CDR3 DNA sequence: TGTGCCAGCAGCTTCGATAACGCAGATACGCAGTATTTT.

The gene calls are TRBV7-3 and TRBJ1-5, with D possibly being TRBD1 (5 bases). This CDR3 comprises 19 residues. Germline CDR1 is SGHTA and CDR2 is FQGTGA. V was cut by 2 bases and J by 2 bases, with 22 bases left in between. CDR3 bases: TGTGCCAGCAGCTTACGGCCGACCTCCTACGGGGGTGGCAATCAGCCCCAGCATTTT. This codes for CASSLRPTSYGGGNQPQHF. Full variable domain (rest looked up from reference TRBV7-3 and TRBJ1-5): GAGVSQTPSNKVTEKGKYVELRCDPISGHTALYWYRQSLGQGPEFLIYFQGTGAADDSGLPNDRFFAVRPEGSVSTLKIQRTERGDSAVYLCASSLRPTSYGGGNQPQHFGDGTRLSIL.

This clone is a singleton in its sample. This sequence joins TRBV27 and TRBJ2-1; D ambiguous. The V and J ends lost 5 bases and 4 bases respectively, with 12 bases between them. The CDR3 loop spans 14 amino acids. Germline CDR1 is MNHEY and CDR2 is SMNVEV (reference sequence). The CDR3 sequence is CASSPPTTYNEQFF. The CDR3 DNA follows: TGTGCCAGCAGTCCACCAACAACATACAATGAGCAGTTCTTC.

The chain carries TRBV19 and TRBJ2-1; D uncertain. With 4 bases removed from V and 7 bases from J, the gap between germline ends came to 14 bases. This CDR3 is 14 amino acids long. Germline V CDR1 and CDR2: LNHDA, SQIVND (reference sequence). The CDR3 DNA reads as TGTGCCAGTAGTAAGGGTGCCAGCCTTAATGAGCAGTTCTTC. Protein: CASSKGASLNEQFF.

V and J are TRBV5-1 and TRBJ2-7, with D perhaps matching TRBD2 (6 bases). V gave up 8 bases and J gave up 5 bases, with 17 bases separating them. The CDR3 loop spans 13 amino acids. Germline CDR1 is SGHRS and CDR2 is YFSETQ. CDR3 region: CASRREPLNEQYF. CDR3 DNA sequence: TGCGCCAGTCGACGGGAGCCCCTCAACGAGCAGTACTTC.

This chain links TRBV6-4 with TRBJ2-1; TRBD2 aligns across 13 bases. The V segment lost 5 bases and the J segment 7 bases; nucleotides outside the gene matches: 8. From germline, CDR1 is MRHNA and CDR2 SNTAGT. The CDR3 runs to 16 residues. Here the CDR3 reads CASSRTSGGALNEQFF. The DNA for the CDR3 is TGTGCCAGCAGTCGAACTAGCGGGGGGGCCCTAAATGAGCAGTTCTTC.

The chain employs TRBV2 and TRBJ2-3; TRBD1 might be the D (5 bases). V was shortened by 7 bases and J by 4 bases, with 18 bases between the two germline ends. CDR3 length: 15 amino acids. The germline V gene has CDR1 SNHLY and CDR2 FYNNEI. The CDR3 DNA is TGTGCCAGCATGTTCCAGGGTTCGTCGTCAGATACGCAGTATTTT. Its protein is CASMFQGSSSDTQYF.

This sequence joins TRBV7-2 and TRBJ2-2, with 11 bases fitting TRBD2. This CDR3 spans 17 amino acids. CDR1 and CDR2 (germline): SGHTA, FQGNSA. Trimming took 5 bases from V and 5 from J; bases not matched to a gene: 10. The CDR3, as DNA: TGTGCCAGCAGCCCCAAACTAGCGGGAGTTAGTACCGGGGAGCTGTTTTTT. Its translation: CASSPKLAGVSTGELFF.

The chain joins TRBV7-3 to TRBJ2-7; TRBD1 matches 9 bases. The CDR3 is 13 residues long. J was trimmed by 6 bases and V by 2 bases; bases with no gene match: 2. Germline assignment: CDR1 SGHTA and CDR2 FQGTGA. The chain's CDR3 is CASSLDRGSEQYF. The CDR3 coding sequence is TGTGCCAGCAGCTTAGACAGGGGGAGCGAGCAGTACTTC.

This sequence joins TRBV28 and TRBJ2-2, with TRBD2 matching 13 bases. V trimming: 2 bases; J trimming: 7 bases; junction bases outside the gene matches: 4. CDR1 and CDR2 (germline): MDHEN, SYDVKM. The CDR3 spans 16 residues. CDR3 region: CASSLGGLAGDGELFF. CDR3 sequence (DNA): TGTGCCAGCAGTTTAGGTGGACTAGCGGGAGACGGGGAGCTGTTTTTT.

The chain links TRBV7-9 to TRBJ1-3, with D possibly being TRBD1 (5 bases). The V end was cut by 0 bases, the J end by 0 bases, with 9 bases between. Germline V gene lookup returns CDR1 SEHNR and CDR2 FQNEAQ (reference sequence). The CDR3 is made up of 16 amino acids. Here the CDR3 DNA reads TGTGCCAGCAGCTTAGCGGGACCTCCCTCTGGAAACACCATATATTTT. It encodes CASSLAGPPSGNTIYF.

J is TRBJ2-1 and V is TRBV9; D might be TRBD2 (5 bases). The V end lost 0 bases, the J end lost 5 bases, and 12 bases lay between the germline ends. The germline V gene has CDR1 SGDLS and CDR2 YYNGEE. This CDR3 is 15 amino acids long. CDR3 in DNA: TGTGCCAGCAGCGTAGGGCTAGCTATCAACAATGAGCAGTTCTTC. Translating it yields CASSVGLAINNEQFF.

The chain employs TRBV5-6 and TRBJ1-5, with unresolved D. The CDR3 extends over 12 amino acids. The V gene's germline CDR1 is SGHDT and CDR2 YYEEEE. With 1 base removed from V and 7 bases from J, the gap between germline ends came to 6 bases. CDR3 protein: CASSLMGQPQHF. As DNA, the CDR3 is TGTGCCAGCAGCTTGATGGGCCAGCCCCAGCATTTT.

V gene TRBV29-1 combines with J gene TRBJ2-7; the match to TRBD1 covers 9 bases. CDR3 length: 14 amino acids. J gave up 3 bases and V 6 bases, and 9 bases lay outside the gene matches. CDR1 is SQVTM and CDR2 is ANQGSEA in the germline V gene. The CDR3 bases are TGCAGCGTCTCAGGACAGGGGAGGCACTACGAGCAGTACTTC. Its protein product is CSVSGQGRHYEQYF.

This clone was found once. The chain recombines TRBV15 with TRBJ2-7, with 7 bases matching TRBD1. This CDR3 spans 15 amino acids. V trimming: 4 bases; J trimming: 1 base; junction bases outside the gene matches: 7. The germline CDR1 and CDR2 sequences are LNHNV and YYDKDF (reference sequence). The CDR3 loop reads CATSNGTVRSYEQYF. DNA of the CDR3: TGTGCCACCAGCAACGGGACAGTTCGTTCCTACGAGCAGTACTTC.

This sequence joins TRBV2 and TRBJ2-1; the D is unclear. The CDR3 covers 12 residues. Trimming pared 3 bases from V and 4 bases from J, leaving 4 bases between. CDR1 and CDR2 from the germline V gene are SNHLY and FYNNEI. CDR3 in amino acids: CASSEEYNEQFF. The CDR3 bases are TGTGCCAGCAGTGAGGAGTACAATGAGCAGTTCTTC.

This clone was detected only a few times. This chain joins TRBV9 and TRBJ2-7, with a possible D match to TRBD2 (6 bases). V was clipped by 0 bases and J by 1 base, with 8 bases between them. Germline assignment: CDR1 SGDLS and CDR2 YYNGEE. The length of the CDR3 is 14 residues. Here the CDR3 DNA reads TGTGCCAGCAGCGTAGGCGGGAAATCCTACGAGCAGTACTTC. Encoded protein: CASSVGGKSYEQYF.

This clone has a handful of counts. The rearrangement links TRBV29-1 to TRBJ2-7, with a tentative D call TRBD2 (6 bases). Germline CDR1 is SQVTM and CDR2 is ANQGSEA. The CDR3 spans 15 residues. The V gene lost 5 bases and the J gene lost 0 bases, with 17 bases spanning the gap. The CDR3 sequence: CSVTHLAEHSYEQYF. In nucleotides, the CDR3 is TGCAGCGTTACCCACTTAGCGGAACACTCCTACGAGCAGTACTTC.

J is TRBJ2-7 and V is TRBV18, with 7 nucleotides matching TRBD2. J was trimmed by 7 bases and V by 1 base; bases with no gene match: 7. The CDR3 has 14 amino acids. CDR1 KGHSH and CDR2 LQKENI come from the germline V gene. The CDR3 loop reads CASSPRLAVGEQYF. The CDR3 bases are TGTGCCAGCTCACCACGGCTAGCGGTGGGGGAGCAGTACTTC.

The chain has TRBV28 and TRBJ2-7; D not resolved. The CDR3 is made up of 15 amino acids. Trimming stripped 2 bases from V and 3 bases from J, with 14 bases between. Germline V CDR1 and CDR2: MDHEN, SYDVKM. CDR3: CASSLNYGQYYEQYF. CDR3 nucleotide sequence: TGTGCCAGCAGTTTAAACTACGGGCAATACTACGAGCAGTACTTC.